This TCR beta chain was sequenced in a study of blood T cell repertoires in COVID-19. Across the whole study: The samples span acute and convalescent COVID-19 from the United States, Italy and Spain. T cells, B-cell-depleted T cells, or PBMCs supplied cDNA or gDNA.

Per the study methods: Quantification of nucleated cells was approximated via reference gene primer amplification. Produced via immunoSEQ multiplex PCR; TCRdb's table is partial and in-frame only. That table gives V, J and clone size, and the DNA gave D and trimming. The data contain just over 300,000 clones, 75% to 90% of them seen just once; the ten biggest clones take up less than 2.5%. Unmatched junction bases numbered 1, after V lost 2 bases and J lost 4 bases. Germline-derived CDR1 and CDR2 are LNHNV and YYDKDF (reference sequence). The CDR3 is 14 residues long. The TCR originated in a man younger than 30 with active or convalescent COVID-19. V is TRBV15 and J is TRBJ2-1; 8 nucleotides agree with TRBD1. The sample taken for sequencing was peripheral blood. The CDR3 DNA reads TGTGCCACCAGCAGACAGGGGGCATACAATGAGCAGTTCTTC. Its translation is CATSRQGAYNEQFF.